The 24 T cell receptor beta chains presented below share a single source sample, sequenced in a study of cytomegalovirus exposure and HLA in healthy donors. The PCR made use of 60 Vbeta and 13 Jbeta primers. Assay used: immunoSEQ multiplex PCR; TCRdb lists only in-frame clones, some missing. The data contain under 150,000 clones, about four fifths of them seen just once; the ten biggest clones take up around 2.6%. The material sequenced was PBMCs. These receptors were collected from a male donor in good health and CMV-seronegative.

This chain links TRBV28 with TRBJ1-4, with no clear D. This CDR3 has 15 residues. Trimming took 4 bases from V and 0 from J, leaving 9 bases between them. Per germline, CDR1 MDHEN and CDR2 SYDVKM. The CDR3 DNA follows: TGTGCCAGCAGTTCGGGTTTCGCAACTAATGAAAAACTGTTTTTT. Translating gives CASSSGFATNEKLFF.

The chain uses TRBV6-4 and TRBJ1-5, with D possibly matching TRBD1 (6 bases). V dropped 8 bases and J dropped 5 bases, with 13 bases sitting between them. The germline V gene encodes CDR1 MRHNA and CDR2 SNTAGT. The CDR3 is made up of 13 amino acids. The CDR3 sequence: CASAQGYDQPQHF. CDR3 coding DNA: TGTGCCAGCGCACAGGGATATGATCAGCCCCAGCATTTT.

In DNA form, the CDR3 reads TGTGCCAGCAGCGGAGGGACTGCGGCTAACAATGAGCAGTTCTTC. Protein product: CASSGGTAANNEQFF. V usage is TRBV13 and J usage is TRBJ2-1, with a possible D match to TRBD2 (6 bases). Germline-derived CDR1 and CDR2 are PRHDT and FYEKMQ (reference sequence). The CDR3 loop spans 15 amino acids. Trimming shortened V by 5 bases and J by 5 bases, and 16 bases separated the two germline ends.

The gene calls are TRBV19 and TRBJ2-3; D gene uncertain. Trimming pared 6 bases from V and 5 bases from J, leaving 12 bases between. The CDR3 is made up of 13 amino acids. Germline loops: CDR1 LNHDA, CDR2 SQIVND (reference sequence). The CDR3 bases are TGTGCCAGTAGAGACTGGTCAATAGATACGCAGTATTTT. It yields the protein CASRDWSIDTQYF.

The chain recombines TRBV27 with TRBJ1-4; TRBD1 aligns across 7 bases. Germline lookup yields CDR1 MNHEY and CDR2 SMNVEV (reference sequence). J gave up 8 bases and V 5 bases, and 5 bases lay outside the gene matches. The CDR3 is 13 amino acids. CDR3 sequence: CASSILTGEKLFF. CDR3 DNA sequence: TGTGCCAGCAGTATACTGACAGGGGAAAAACTGTTTTTT.

The genes are TRBV7-6 and TRBJ2-5, with 9 bases fitting TRBD2. In germline, CDR1 is SGHVS, CDR2 FNYEAQ. The CDR3 totals 14 residues. Losses at the gene ends were 8 bases for V and 4 bases for J; bases not matched to a gene: 8. Written as DNA, the CDR3 is TGTGCCAGCCGGTTGCGGGAGGGCGGAGAGACCCAGTACTTC. Protein: CASRLREGGETQYF.

V usage is TRBV5-1 and J usage is TRBJ2-1, with TRBD2 identical over 8 bases. This CDR3 spans 15 amino acids. The germline CDR1 and CDR2 sequences are SGHRS and YFSETQ. J gave up 0 bases and V 4 bases, and 3 bases lay outside the gene matches. CDR3 sequence: CASSESGSSYNEQFF. The CDR3 nucleotides are TGCGCCAGCAGCGAAAGCGGGAGCTCCTACAATGAGCAGTTCTTC.

This clone showed up just once. The chain combines TRBV6-5 with TRBJ2-7, with D uncertain. CDR3 length equals 14 residues. Trimming cost V 6 bases and J 1 base, with 13 bases left between them. CDR1 is MNHEY, CDR2 SVGAGI, per germline. CDR3 in amino acids: CASSPWSESYEQYF. In DNA form, the CDR3 reads TGTGCCAGCAGCCCCTGGAGCGAGTCCTACGAGCAGTACTTC.

CDR3 residues: CAISDLSGRGYEQYF. CDR3 coding DNA: TGTGCCATCAGTGACCTTAGCGGGAGGGGCTACGAGCAGTACTTC. This chain joins TRBV10-3 and TRBJ2-7; 11 nucleotides agree with TRBD2. The CDR3 runs to 15 residues. Germline loops: CDR1 ENHRY, CDR2 SYGVKD. Germline trimming cut 3 bases from V and 3 bases from J; bases unmatched to any gene: 4.

J is TRBJ2-3 and V is TRBV27, with D possibly matching TRBD2 (6 bases). Trimming shortened V by 3 bases and J by 2 bases, and 24 bases separated the two germline ends. Germline CDR1 MNHEY, CDR2 SMNVEV (reference sequence). CDR3 length equals 19 residues. CDR3 loop: CASSFYLPPRLVVTDTQYF. The CDR3 DNA reads as TGTGCCAGCAGTTTCTACCTACCCCCGAGACTAGTTGTCACAGATACGCAGTATTTT.

The genes are TRBV30 and TRBJ2-7; 8 positions match TRBD1. This CDR3 has 14 residues. The germline V gene encodes CDR1 GTSNPN and CDR2 SVGIG (reference sequence). The CDR3 DNA reads as TGTGCTTATGCAGGGGGCTCCTTAATGGGGGAGCAGTACTTC. Encoded protein: CAYAGGSLMGEQYF.

This chain joins TRBV15 and TRBJ1-4, with 7 bases lining up with TRBD1. There are 15 residues in the CDR3. The J segment lost 5 bases and the V segment lost 4 bases, leaving 7 bases of the junction unmatched. The germline V gene has CDR1 LNHNV and CDR2 YYDKDF (reference sequence). The CDR3 loop reads CATSTWDRENEKLFF. CDR3 coding DNA: TGTGCCACCAGCACATGGGACAGAGAAAATGAAAAACTGTTTTTT.

The rearrangement uses TRBV6-5 and TRBJ1-1; TRBD1 is a possible D gene (6 bases). Germline loops: CDR1 MNHEY, CDR2 SVGAGI. CDR3 length: 13 residues. The V and J ends lost 0 bases and 7 bases respectively, with 9 bases between them. Here the CDR3 reads CASSYSGGVEAFF. The CDR3 nucleotides are TGTGCCAGCAGTTACTCAGGGGGTGTTGAAGCTTTCTTT.

The J gene is TRBJ2-5, the V gene TRBV5-1; D uncertain. The DNA end is more similar to TRBJ2-7, so the J call may be wrong. Germline V CDR1 and CDR2: SGHRS, YFSETQ. The CDR3 contains 14 residues. The CDR3 sequence is CASSPLPSSYEQYF. The CDR3, as DNA: TGCGCCAGCAGCCCACTCCCGAGCTCCTACGAGCAGTACTTC.

The V gene is TRBV7-2, the J gene TRBJ1-4, with a tentative D call TRBD1 (5 bases). CDR3 length equals 14 residues. Looked up from germline, CDR1 is SGHTA and CDR2 is FQGNSA. V lost 6 bases and J 5 bases, leaving 13 bases between the germline ends. In nucleotides, the CDR3 is TGTGCCAGCAGAACGGGGGGTGTAAATGAAAAACTGTTTTTT. It specifies CASRTGGVNEKLFF.

The rearrangement uses TRBV6-5 and TRBJ2-3; tentative D call: TRBD1 (5 bases). V was trimmed by 0 bases and J by 4 bases, leaving 8 bases between them. The CDR3 consists of 14 residues. Germline values: CDR1 MNHEY, CDR2 SVGAGI. CDR3: CASSYSLGADTQYF. The CDR3 region has the DNA TGTGCCAGCAGTTACTCGCTAGGGGCAGATACGCAGTATTTT.

Comments on this clone: The junction differs from germline at one of its ends, possibly a read error. The chain uses TRBV7-8 and TRBJ1-2; D is unresolved. The germline V gene encodes CDR1 SGHVS and CDR2 FQNEAQ. The CDR3 runs 14 residues. This chain's CDR3 is CASSEDSGVEGYPF. CDR3 DNA sequence: TGTGCCAGCAGCGAAGACTCAGGAGTCGAGGGCTACCCCTTC.

The genes are TRBV7-3 and TRBJ2-3; TRBD1 agrees at 9 bases. The V gene's germline CDR1 is SGHTA and CDR2 FQGTGA. J lost 4 bases, V lost 5 bases, and 13 bases had no gene match. The length of the CDR3 is 17 residues. CDR3 loop: CASSNRQGVGGPDTQYF. In DNA form, the CDR3 reads TGTGCCAGCAGCAATAGACAGGGGGTGGGGGGCCCAGATACGCAGTATTTT.

This chain links TRBV6-1 with TRBJ2-7, with D hard to call. This CDR3 spans 14 amino acids. Per germline, CDR1 MNHNS and CDR2 SASEGT. V dropped 4 bases and J dropped 4 bases, with 14 bases sitting between them. As DNA, the CDR3 is TGTGCCAGCAGTGGAGCCCTCGACTTTTACGAGCAGTACTTC. Protein product: CASSGALDFYEQYF.

The gene calls are TRBV29-1 and TRBJ2-1, with D unclear. The CDR3 runs 12 residues. The germline V and J ends were trimmed by 8 bases and 0 bases, with 8 bases remaining between them. Germline V gives CDR1 SQVTM, CDR2 ANQGSEA. In DNA form, the CDR3 reads TGCAGCCTAGAGAGCTCCTACAATGAGCAGTTCTTC. Protein: CSLESSYNEQFF.

The chain recombines TRBV7-8 with TRBJ2-7; D may be TRBD2 (5 bases). V lost 2 bases and J 1 base, leaving 15 bases between the germline ends. The germline V gene has CDR1 SGHVS and CDR2 FQNEAQ. The CDR3 contains 16 residues. CDR3 sequence reads: CASSLTPSGNSYEQYF. DNA of the CDR3: TGTGCCAGCAGCTTAACCCCCTCGGGGAATTCCTACGAGCAGTACTTC.

The J gene is TRBJ2-2, the V gene TRBV7-2; D is unclear. V was cut by 8 bases and J by 4 bases, with 8 bases left in between. The CDR3 is 12 amino acids. The germline V gene encodes CDR1 SGHTA and CDR2 FQGNSA. In DNA form, the CDR3 reads TGTGCCAGCCGCGATATCACCGGGGAGCTGTTTTTT. It is translated as CASRDITGELFF.

The chain couples TRBV10-2 to TRBJ1-2; 7 nucleotides align to TRBD1. The CDR3 is 13 amino acids. Unmatched junction bases numbered 5, after V lost 8 bases and J lost 2 bases. Germline V CDR1 and CDR2: WSHSY, SAAADI. The CDR3 DNA is TGCGCCAGCGGGCCGGGACAGAACTATGGCTACACCTTC. This translates into CASGPGQNYGYTF.

The rearrangement joins TRBV10-2 to TRBJ1-4; 9 bases line up with TRBD1. CDR3 length: 14 residues. V lost 6 bases and J lost 7; bases outside the gene matches: 6. Germline V gene data show CDR1 as WSHSY and CDR2 as SAAADI. The CDR3 coding sequence is TGCGCCAGCAGCGATGGGACAGGGCGTGAAAAACTGTTTTTT. Protein sequence: CASSDGTGREKLFF.